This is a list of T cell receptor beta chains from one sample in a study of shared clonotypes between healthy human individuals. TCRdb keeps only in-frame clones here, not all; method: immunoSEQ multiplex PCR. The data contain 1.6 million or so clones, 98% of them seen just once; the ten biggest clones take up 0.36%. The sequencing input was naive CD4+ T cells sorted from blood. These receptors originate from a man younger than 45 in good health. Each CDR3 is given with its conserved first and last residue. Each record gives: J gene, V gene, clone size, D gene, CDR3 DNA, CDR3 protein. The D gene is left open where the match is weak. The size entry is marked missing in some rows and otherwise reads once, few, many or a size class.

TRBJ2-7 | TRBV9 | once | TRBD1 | TGTGCCAGCAGACTCCGGGACAGGGAGACCTACGAGCAGTACTTC | CASRLRDRETYEQYF
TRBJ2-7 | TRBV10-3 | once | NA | TGTGCCATCAGTGAGTCCCAGGGCGAACACGAGCAGTACTTC | CAISESQGEHEQYF
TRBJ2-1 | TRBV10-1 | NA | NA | TGCGCCAGCAGTGGGTCTAGCGCTAGCTCCTACAATGAGCAGTTCTTC | CASSGSSASSYNEQFF
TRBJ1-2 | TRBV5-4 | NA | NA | TGTGCCAGCAGCCCCGGGGGGGGCTATGGCTACACCTTC | CASSPGGGYGYTF
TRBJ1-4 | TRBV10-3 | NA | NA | TGTGCCATCAATGGACAGCCTAATGAAAAACTGTTTTTT | CAINGQPNEKLFF
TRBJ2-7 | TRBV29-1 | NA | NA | TGCAGCGTTGTAACTACCTACGAGCAGTACTTC | CSVVTTYEQYF
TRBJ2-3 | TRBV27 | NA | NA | TGTGCCAGCAGTTTTGTGAGCACAGATACGCAGTATTTT | CASSFVSTDTQYF
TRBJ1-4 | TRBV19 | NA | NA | TGTGCCAGTAGTATGCTCCCTCCAGGGAGACGAGATGAAAAACTGTTTTTT | CASSMLPPGRRDEKLFF
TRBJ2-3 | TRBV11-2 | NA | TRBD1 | TGTGCCAGCAGCTCAACAGGGGGCGCGGGGTTAGATACGCAGTATTTT | CASSSTGGAGLDTQYF
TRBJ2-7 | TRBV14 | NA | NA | TGTGCCAGCAGCCAAGAGGACTTCCCAAGGTCCTACGAGCAGTACTTC | CASSQEDFPRSYEQYF
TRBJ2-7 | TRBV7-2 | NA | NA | TGTGCCAGCAGCCTCGACTACGAGCAGTACTTC | CASSLDYEQYF
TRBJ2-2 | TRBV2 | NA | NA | TGTGCCAGCAGTGCCCTCGGAAGGAGGAGCACCGGGGAGCTGTTTTTT | CASSALGRRSTGELFF
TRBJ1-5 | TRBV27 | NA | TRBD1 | TGTGCCAGCAGAAAGGGACAGGGGGCGAAGATAGGAGGGAGTTATAGCAATCAGCCCCAGCATTTT | CASRKGQGAKIGGSYSNQPQHF
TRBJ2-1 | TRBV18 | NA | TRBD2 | TGTGCCAGCTCACCACGGAGCGGGACTGCAAATGAGCAGTTCTTC | CASSPRSGTANEQFF
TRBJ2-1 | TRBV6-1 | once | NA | TGTGCCAGCACCCGCGCCTGGGACGGTGCATGGGAGCAGTTCTTC | CASTRAWDGAWEQFF
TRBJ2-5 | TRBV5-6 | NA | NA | TGTGCCAGCAGCTTGGAGGGCAGAGACAGACTAGAGACCCAGTACTTC | CASSLEGRDRLETQYF
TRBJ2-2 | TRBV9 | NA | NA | TGTGCCAGCAGCGTAGCCATAACCGGGGAGCTGTTTTTT | CASSVAITGELFF
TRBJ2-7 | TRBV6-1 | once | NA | TGTGCCAGCAGTGAGTTCGGGGGAAGGAACTACGAGCAGTACTTC | CASSEFGGRNYEQYF
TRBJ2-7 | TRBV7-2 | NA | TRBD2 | TGTGCCAGCACCCCGGGGACTATCTACGAGCAGTACTTC | CASTPGTIYEQYF
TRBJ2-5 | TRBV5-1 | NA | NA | TGCGCCAGCAGCTTGGGGTCCGCTGGAGAGACCCAGTACTTC | CASSLGSAGETQYF
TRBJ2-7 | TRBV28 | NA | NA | TGTGCCAGCAGTTTCACGGGACCCTACGAGCAGTACTTC | CASSFTGPYEQYF
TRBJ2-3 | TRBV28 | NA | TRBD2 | TGTGCCAGCAGATCGCCGGGACTAGCGGCAAGCACAGATACGCAGTATTTT | CASRSPGLAASTDTQYF
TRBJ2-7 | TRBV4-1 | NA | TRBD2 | TGCGCCAGCAGCCAGGGACTAGCGGTGAATTACGAGCAGTACTTC | CASSQGLAVNYEQYF
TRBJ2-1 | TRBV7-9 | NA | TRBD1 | TGTGCCAGCAGCTTATGGCGGACAGGCAATGAGCAGTTCTTC | CASSLWRTGNEQFF
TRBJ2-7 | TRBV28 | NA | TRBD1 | TGTGCCAGCAGTTTGCCCCGGACAGGGGTGAACTACGAGCAGTACTTC | CASSLPRTGVNYEQYF
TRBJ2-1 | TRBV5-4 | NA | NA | TGTGCCAGCAGCTTGGTTCTGGGTGTCAATGAGCAGTTCTTC | CASSLVLGVNEQFF
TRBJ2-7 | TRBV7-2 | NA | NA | TGTGCCAGCAGCTTAACGCGGGTGAGCTCCTACGAGCAGTACTTC | CASSLTRVSSYEQYF
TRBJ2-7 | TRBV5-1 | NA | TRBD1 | TGCGCCAGCACCGACCCAAGGACAGGGCTCAACGAGCAGTACTTC | CASTDPRTGLNEQYF
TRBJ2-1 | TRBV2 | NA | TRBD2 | TGTGCCAGCAGCGTCCTAAGGACTAGCATATACAATGAGCAGTTCTTC | CASSVLRTSIYNEQFF
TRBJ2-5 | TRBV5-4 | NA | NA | TGTGCCAGCAGCCCCCCCAAGTCCACCTGGGGAGAGACCCAGTACTTC | CASSPPKSTWGETQYF
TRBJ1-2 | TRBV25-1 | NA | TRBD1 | TGTGCCAGCAGTCCGCCTGGGGACAGGACACATGGCTACACCTTC | CASSPPGDRTHGYTF
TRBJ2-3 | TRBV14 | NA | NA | TGTGCCAGCAGCCAAGCCCTTTCAGATACGCAGTATTTT | CASSQALSDTQYF
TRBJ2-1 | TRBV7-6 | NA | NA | TGTGCCAGCAGCTTAGCAGGGGCATGGGTCAATGAGCAGTTCTTC | CASSLAGAWVNEQFF
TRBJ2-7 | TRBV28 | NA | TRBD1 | TGTGCCAGCAGTTGGGGACAGGTCTACGAGCAGTACTTC | CASSWGQVYEQYF
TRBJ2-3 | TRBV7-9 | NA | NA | TGTGCCAGCAGCCCCCGGGCGCAGACAGATACGCAGTATTTT | CASSPRAQTDTQYF
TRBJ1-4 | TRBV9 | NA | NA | TGTGCCAGCAGCATCTCTGCAACTAATGAAAAACTGTTTTTT | CASSISATNEKLFF
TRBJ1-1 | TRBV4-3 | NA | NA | TGCGCCAGCAGCCTGGACCTAAATAGAGACACTGAAGCTTTCTTT | CASSLDLNRDTEAFF
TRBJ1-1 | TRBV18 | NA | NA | TGTGCCAGCTCACCACGGCTGGAGACTGAAGCTTTCTTT | CASSPRLETEAFF
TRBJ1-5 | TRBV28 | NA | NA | TGTGCCACCGTAGGGCCATTTCCGCCCCAGCATTTT | CATVGPFPPQHF
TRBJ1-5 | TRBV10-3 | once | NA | TGTGCCATCAGTGAGCGGGATCAGCCCCAGCATTTT | CAISERDQPQHF
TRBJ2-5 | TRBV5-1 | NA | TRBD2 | TGCGCCAGCAGCTTGACTAGCGGGAGCGAAGAGACCCAGTACTTC | CASSLTSGSEETQYF
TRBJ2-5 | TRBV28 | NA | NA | TGTGCCAGCAGTTTCACCGAGACCCAGTACTTC | CASSFTETQYF
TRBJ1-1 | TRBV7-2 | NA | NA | TGTGCCAGCAGCTTAGTCAGGGTAAACACTGAAGCTTTCTTT | CASSLVRVNTEAFF
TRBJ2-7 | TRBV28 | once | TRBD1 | TGTGCCAGCAGGATGACAGGGGGTTCATCCTACGAGCAGTACTTC | CASRMTGGSSYEQYF
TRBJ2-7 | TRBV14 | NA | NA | TGTGCCAGCAGCCAAGATGGGCTGTTAGGGTCGTCGTACTTC | CASSQDGLLGSSYF
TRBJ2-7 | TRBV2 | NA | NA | TGTGCCAGCAGTGAAGCGGGGGCCGTTTCCTACGAGCAGTACTTC | CASSEAGAVSYEQYF
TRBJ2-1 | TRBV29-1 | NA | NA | TGCAGCGCCCTTCGGGGTCACGGTAGCTCCTACAATGAGCAGTTCTTC | CSALRGHGSSYNEQFF
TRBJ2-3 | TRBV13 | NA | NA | TGTGCCAGCAGCTTAGGCGAGAGAAGAAAGAGGACAGATACGCAGTATTTT | CASSLGERRKRTDTQYF
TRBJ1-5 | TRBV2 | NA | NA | TGTGCCAGCAGTGAAGCGCTTCGGGGGTCGGGTCAGCCCCAGCATTTT | CASSEALRGSGQPQHF
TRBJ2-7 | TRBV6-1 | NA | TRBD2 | TGTGCCAGTGGGACTAGCGGGACTCCCTACGAGCAGTACTTC | CASGTSGTPYEQYF
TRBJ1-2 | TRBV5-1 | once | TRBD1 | TGCGCCAGCAGCGTAGGACAGGGGAACGAGCACTACACCTTC | CASSVGQGNEHYTF
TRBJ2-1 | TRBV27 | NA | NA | TGTGCCAGCTCCGAGGGAGTATACAATGAGCAGTTCTTC | CASSEGVYNEQFF